A single sample gave rise to the 27 T cell receptor beta chains below, sequenced in a study of blood T cells in healthy people across ages. The second PCR ran roughly 7 to 12 cycles with a sample-barcoded 5' primer and J-beta primers. TCRdb passed the 5' RACE reads through MiXCR, listing each CDR3 protein once. This table holds 1.5 million to 2 million distinct CDR3 sequences, 34% found once. Sequences were obtained from blood. The receptors stem from a woman aged 25 to 39 in good health.

V usage is TRBV6-5 and J usage is TRBJ2-7; 7 nucleotides align to TRBD2. J lost 5 bases, V lost 5 bases, and 9 bases had no gene match. This CDR3 is 14 amino acids long. Germline V gives CDR1 MNHEY, CDR2 SVGAGI. CDR3 bases: TGTGCCAGCAGTCGAGCGGGGCCTATCCACGAGCAGTACTTC. Protein product: CASSRAGPIHEQYF.

A few counts support this clonotype. The V gene is TRBV15, the J gene TRBJ2-1; a possible D gene is TRBD2 (6 bases). The CDR3 is made up of 13 amino acids. V shed 1 base and J shed 5 bases, with 6 bases lying between them. Germline CDR1 LNHNV, CDR2 YYDKDF (reference sequence). CDR3 sequence (DNA): TGTGCCACCAGCAGAGGACTAGACAATGAGCAGTTCTTC. It encodes CATSRGLDNEQFF.

This clonotype appeared a few times. This chain connects TRBV7-3 to TRBJ2-7; 12 bases agree with TRBD2. The length of the CDR3 is 15 residues. The ends lost 5 bases at V and 0 bases at J; junction bases unmatched: 2. Germline-derived CDR1 and CDR2 are SGHTA and FQGTGA. The DNA of the CDR3 is TGTGCCAGCAGCCTAGCGGGGGGGACCTCCTACGAGCAGTACTTC. Residues: CASSLAGGTSYEQYF.

This clonotype turned up a few times. The chain recombines TRBV7-6 with TRBJ2-7, with 10 bases identical to TRBD2. The CDR3 consists of 16 residues. CDR1 SGHVS and CDR2 FNYEAQ come from the germline V gene. The V segment lost 5 bases and the J segment 9 bases; nucleotides outside the gene matches: 16. The CDR3 is CASSPPEASGSNWQYF. Here the CDR3 DNA reads TGTGCCAGCAGCCCCCCCGAAGCTAGCGGGAGTAATTGGCAGTACTTC. The whole variable domain, filled in from reference TRBV7-6 and TRBJ2-7, reads GAGVSQSPRYKVTKRGQDVALRCDPISGHVSLYWYRQALGQGPEFLTYFNYEAQQDKSGLPNDRFSAERPEGSISTLTIQRTEQRDSAMYRCASSPPEASGSNWQYFGPGTRLTVT.

The rearrangement links TRBV30 to TRBJ2-3; perhaps TRBD2 as D (6 bases). This CDR3 comprises 12 residues. Per germline, CDR1 GTSNPN and CDR2 SVGIG (reference sequence). V was pared by 5 bases and J by 0 bases, with 6 bases between. CDR3 residues: CAWGTSTDTQYF. Written as DNA, the CDR3 is TGTGCCTGGGGGACTAGCACAGATACGCAGTATTTT. The whole variable domain, remainder taken from reference TRBV30 and TRBJ2-3, is SQTIHQWPATLVQPVGSPLSLECTVEGTSNPNLYWYRQAAGRGLQLLFYSVGIGQISSEVPQNLSASRPQDRQFILSSKKLLLSDSGFYLCAWGTSTDTQYFGPGTRLTVL.

J is TRBJ2-5 and V is TRBV5-1; 7 bases map to TRBD1. The germline V gene has CDR1 SGHRS and CDR2 YFSETQ. V gave up 6 bases and J gave up 2 bases; unmatched junction bases: 4. The CDR3 loop spans 13 amino acids. The CDR3 spells CASKRGLQETQYF. The CDR3 region has the DNA TGCGCCAGCAAAAGGGGGCTTCAAGAGACCCAGTACTTC. Together with reference TRBV5-1 and TRBJ2-5, the CDR3 gives the full variable domain: KAGVTQTPRYLIKTRGQQVTLSCSPISGHRSVSWYQQTPGQGLQFLFEYFSETQRNKGNFPGRFSGRQFSNSRSEMNVSTLELGDSALYLCASKRGLQETQYFGPGTRLLVL.

The table lists this clonotype with a few counts. The chain recombines TRBV7-9 with TRBJ1-1, with unresolved D. The germline gives CDR1 SEHNR, CDR2 FQNEAQ (reference sequence). V lost 5 bases, J lost 1 base, and 5 bases lay in between. The CDR3 covers 12 residues. The DNA for the CDR3 is TGTGCCAGCAGCGGAAAGAACACTGAAGCTTTCTTT. Its translation: CASSGKNTEAFF.

This CDR3 is CSASGREFHIGQYF. In nucleotides, the CDR3 is TGCAGTGCCTCGGGGCGGGAGTTCCATATCGGGCAGTATTTT. The chain combines TRBV20-1 with TRBJ2-3; TRBD2 aligns across 7 bases. The CDR3 has 14 residues. The V and J ends lost 6 bases and 11 bases, in that order; junction bases with no gene match: 17. CDR1 DFQATT and CDR2 SNEGSKA come from the germline V gene (reference sequence).

This clonotype came up a few times. The gene calls are TRBV12-3 or TRBV12-4 and TRBJ1-2; D might be TRBD1 (5 bases). This CDR3 spans 13 amino acids. Trimming cost V 4 bases and J 7 bases, with 13 bases left between them. The DNA of the CDR3 is TGTGCCAGCAGTTGGGGGGATGACAGTGGCTACACCTTC. Its protein is CASSWGDDSGYTF.

This clonotype was picked up one time. A much larger clonotype is one base distant, so this may be a read error. The chain couples TRBV29-1 to TRBJ2-5; perhaps TRBD1 as D (6 bases). Trimming stripped 0 bases from V and 12 bases from J, with 11 bases between. This CDR3 has 11 residues. Germline V gene data show CDR1 as SQVTM and CDR2 as ANQGSEA. The CDR3 here is CSVEDRPGEYF. The CDR3 DNA sequence: TGCAGCGTTGAAGATAGACCAGGGGAGTACTTC.

This chain connects TRBV6-1 to TRBJ2-1; possibly TRBD2 for D (5 bases). V lost 4 bases and J lost 9, with 13 bases in between. Germline CDR1 MNHNS, CDR2 SASEGT. The CDR3 totals 13 residues. The CDR3 spells CASSAFTSSEQFF. In DNA, the CDR3 is TGTGCCAGCAGTGCATTTACTAGTTCTGAGCAGTTCTTC.

The genes are TRBV2 and TRBJ2-2, with D maybe TRBD1 (6 bases). This CDR3 is 15 amino acids long. Per the germline V gene, CDR1 is SNHLY and CDR2 is FYNNEI. Trimming removed 11 bases from V and 3 bases from J, with 19 bases in between. The CDR3 loop reads CASYTGHGDTGELFF. CDR3 bases: TGTGCCTCATACACAGGGCACGGAGACACCGGGGAGCTGTTTTTT.

The sample holds many counts of this clonotype. The chain couples TRBV6-5 to TRBJ2-6, with D maybe TRBD1 (5 bases). The germline V and J ends were trimmed by 5 bases and 1 base, with 9 bases remaining between them. CDR3 length: 15 amino acids. Germline V gene data show CDR1 as MNHEY and CDR2 as SVGAGI. CDR3 bases: TGTGCCAGCAGTAAGACAGTATCTGGGGCCAACGTCCTGACTTTC. It encodes CASSKTVSGANVLTF.

In its sample, this clonotype was seen many times. The rearrangement joins TRBV20-1 to TRBJ2-1; TRBD2 matches at 7 bases. Germline trimming cut 6 bases from V and 8 bases from J; bases unmatched to any gene: 7. Germline-derived CDR1 and CDR2 are DFQATT and SNEGSKA (reference sequence). The CDR3 runs to 12 residues. CDR3 region: CSADREVDEQFF. CDR3 DNA sequence: TGCAGTGCCGACCGGGAGGTGGATGAGCAGTTCTTC.

V gene TRBV20-1 combines with J gene TRBJ1-6; 8 positions agree with TRBD1. V shed 1 base, J shed 13 bases, and the junction held 18 bases outside the gene matches. Per germline, CDR1 DFQATT and CDR2 SNEGSKA (reference sequence). The CDR3 contains 17 residues. The CDR3 loop reads CSARGTVAGQGASPLHF. In DNA, the CDR3 is TGCAGTGCTAGAGGGACGGTAGCGGGGCAGGGGGCTTCTCCCCTCCACTTT.

Remarks on this clonotype: A read error may produce the germline difference seen at one junction end. V usage is TRBV9 and J usage is TRBJ2-5; TRBD2 aligns across 9 bases. Germline CDR1 SGDLS, CDR2 YYNGEE. This CDR3 contains 15 residues. CDR3 coding DNA: TGTGTCAGCAGCGTAGATCCTAGCGGGGAGAGACCCCAGTACTTC. Translating gives CVSSVDPSGERPQYF.

This clonotype was seen once. The rearrangement links TRBV10-2 to TRBJ2-7; no definite D call. V gave up 0 bases and J gave up 3 bases, with 12 bases separating them. The CDR3 extends over 15 amino acids. The germline V gene has CDR1 WSHSY and CDR2 SAAADI. The DNA of the CDR3 is TGCGCCAGCAGTGAGTCTGGAAAGGGTCTCTACGAGCAGTACTTC. Translating gives CASSESGKGLYEQYF.

This sequence joins TRBV20-1 and TRBJ2-1; D unresolved. V shed 7 bases and J shed 4 bases, with 11 bases lying between them. The CDR3 is 12 amino acids. Germline V lookup: CDR1 DFQATT, CDR2 SNEGSKA (reference sequence). The CDR3 nucleotides read TGCAGTGTGACCGGATCGTACAATGAGCAGTTCTTC. It is translated as CSVTGSYNEQFF.

This clonotype was counted many times. This chain uses TRBV12-3 or TRBV12-4 with TRBJ2-7; D is unresolved. The CDR3 length is 13 residues. The V end lost 3 bases, the J end lost 3 bases, and 9 bases lay between the germline ends. In nucleotides, the CDR3 is TGTGCCAGCAGTTTTTCCCAGAACTACGAGCAGTACTTC. Translated, it gives CASSFSQNYEQYF.

This clonotype was found a few times. This chain uses TRBV11-2 with TRBJ2-1, with TRBD2 matching 11 bases. This CDR3 has 16 amino acids. CDR1 SGHAT and CDR2 FQNNGV come from the germline V gene. V lost 4 bases and J lost 8; bases outside the gene matches: 10. The CDR3, as DNA: TGTGCCAGCAGCTCATTAGCGGGAGGGCCTTCGGATGAGCAGTTCTTC. Its protein is CASSSLAGGPSDEQFF.

This rearrangement joins TRBV12-3 or TRBV12-4 to TRBJ2-1, with 10 bases fitting TRBD2. The CDR3 has 15 amino acids. The J segment lost 4 bases and the V segment lost 6 bases, leaving 6 bases of the junction unmatched. CDR3 in amino acids: CASRSAGGTYNEQFF. The CDR3 nucleotides read TGTGCCAGCAGGTCAGCGGGGGGGACTTACAATGAGCAGTTCTTC.

This chain links TRBV15 with TRBJ2-5, with 12 bases identical to TRBD2. The CDR3 loop spans 16 amino acids. V lost 0 bases to trimming and J lost 9 bases; unmatched junction nucleotides: 8. Germline assignment: CDR1 LNHNV and CDR2 YYDKDF (reference sequence). This chain's CDR3 is CATSREGKTSGSPQYF. CDR3 bases: TGTGCCACCAGCAGAGAAGGAAAGACTAGCGGGAGTCCCCAGTACTTC.

This sequence joins TRBV29-1 and TRBJ1-1, with D perhaps TRBD1 (6 bases). Germline values: CDR1 SQVTM, CDR2 ANQGSEA. The CDR3 consists of 15 residues. Trimming cost V 8 bases and J 0 bases, with 19 bases left between them. DNA of the CDR3: TGCAGCTCCTCTCGAGGGGGAACCCTGAACACTGAAGCTTTCTTT. Its protein is CSSSRGGTLNTEAFF.

This chain uses TRBV10-2 with TRBJ1-6; D gene uncertain. There are 14 residues in the CDR3. Germline-derived CDR1 and CDR2 are WSHSY and SAAADI. Trimming took off 5 bases at V and 12 bases at J, with 17 bases between the two ends. CDR3 sequence: CASSHKPEGGPLHF. CDR3 nucleotides: TGCGCCAGCAGTCACAAGCCCGAGGGTGGACCCCTCCACTTT.

The chain has TRBV11-1 and TRBJ2-7; D tentatively fits TRBD1 or TRBD2 (5 bases each). CDR3 size: 14 residues. CDR1 and CDR2 (germline): SGHAT, FQDESV (reference sequence). Trimming stripped 0 bases from V and 3 bases from J, with 9 bases between. The CDR3 loop reads CASSLAGPRYEQYF. DNA for the CDR3: TGTGCCAGCAGCTTAGCGGGACCGCGCTACGAGCAGTACTTC.

The CDR3 reads CASSLIQTSYEQYF. The CDR3 DNA is TGTGCCAGCAGCTTGATACAGACCTCCTACGAGCAGTACTTC. J is TRBJ2-7 and V is TRBV5-8; D gene unclear. This CDR3 is built from 14 residues. Germline CDR1 reads SGHTS; CDR2 reads YDEGEE. V gave up 1 base and J gave up 0 bases, with 8 bases separating them.

This clonotype turned up a few times. This rearrangement joins TRBV5-1 to TRBJ2-1; no clear D. V gave up 5 bases and J gave up 0 bases, with 12 bases separating them. Germline CDR1 is SGHRS and CDR2 is YFSETQ. The CDR3 runs 15 residues. The CDR3 region has the DNA TGCGCCAGCAGACTCAACCCAAGCTCCTACAATGAGCAGTTCTTC. Protein sequence: CASRLNPSSYNEQFF.